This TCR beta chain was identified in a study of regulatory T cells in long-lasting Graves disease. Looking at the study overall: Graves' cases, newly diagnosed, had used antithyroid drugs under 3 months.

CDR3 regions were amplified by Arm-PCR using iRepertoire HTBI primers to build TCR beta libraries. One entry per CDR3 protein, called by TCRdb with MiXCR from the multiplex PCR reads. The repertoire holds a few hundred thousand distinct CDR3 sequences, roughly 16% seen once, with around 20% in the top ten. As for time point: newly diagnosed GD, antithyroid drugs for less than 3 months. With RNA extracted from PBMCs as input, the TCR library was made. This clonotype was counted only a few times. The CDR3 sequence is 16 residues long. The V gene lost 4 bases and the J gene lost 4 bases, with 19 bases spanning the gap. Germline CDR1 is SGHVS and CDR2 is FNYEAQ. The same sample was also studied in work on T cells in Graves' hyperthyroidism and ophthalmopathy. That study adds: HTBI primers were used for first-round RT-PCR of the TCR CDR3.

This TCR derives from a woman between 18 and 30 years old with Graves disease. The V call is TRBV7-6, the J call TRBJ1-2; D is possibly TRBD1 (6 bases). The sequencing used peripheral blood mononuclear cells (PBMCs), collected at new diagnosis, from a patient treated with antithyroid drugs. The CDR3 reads CASSSEKFGRGYGYTF. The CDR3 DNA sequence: TGTGCCAGCAGCTCGGAAAAATTTGGCAGGGGCTATGGCTACACCTTC.